Listed here is a single TCR beta chain. CDR1 GTSNPN and CDR2 SVGIG come from the germline V gene (reference sequence). The CDR3 is 16 amino acids. Trimming pared 5 bases from V and 10 bases from J, leaving 24 bases between. This sample is part of a study of blood T cell repertoires in COVID-19. At the level of the study: Samples of COVID-19 (acute and convalescent) were obtained from the United States, Italy and Spain. In each case, the material was cDNA or gDNA derived from T cells, B-cell-depleted T cells, or PBMCs.

Original analysis: By means of reference gene primer amplification, nucleated cell counts were estimated. TCRdb keeps only in-frame clones here, not all; method: immunoSEQ multiplex PCR. V, J and clone size were drawn from that table, and D and trimming were deduced from the DNA. The table includes tens of thousands of clones, approximately 82% detected once. This clonotype originated in a woman aged 80 or older with active or convalescent COVID-19. Sample: peripheral blood. This chain joins TRBV30 and TRBJ1-6, with TRBD1 as a possible D gene (5 bases). In DNA form, the CDR3 reads TGTGCCTGGGGGGCCGGCTCGGGAAGGTTAAACTCACCCCTCCACTTT. It yields the protein CAWGAGSGRLNSPLHF.